Listed here are 5 T cell receptor beta chains from one sample, sequenced in a study of blood T cell repertoires in COVID-19. Data came from immunoSEQ multiplex PCR; TCRdb stores just in-frame clones and leaves some out. The table has roughly 100,000 clones, about 78% seen once. What was sequenced was peripheral blood. The source of these receptors is a man between 60 and 75 years old with active or convalescent COVID-19.

This chain links TRBV7-9 with TRBJ1-6; 10 bases line up with TRBD1. Losses at the gene ends were 4 bases for V and 10 bases for J; bases not matched to a gene: 4. CDR1 and CDR2 from the germline V gene are SEHNR and FQNEAQ (reference sequence). The CDR3 contains 14 residues. CDR3 sequence: CASSSGTGVSPLHF. The CDR3 DNA reads TGTGCCAGCAGCTCCGGGACAGGGGTATCACCCCTCCACTTT.

The chain combines TRBV7-2 with TRBJ2-1; TRBD2 matches 7 bases. The germline V gene encodes CDR1 SGHTA and CDR2 FQGNSA. CDR3 size: 15 residues. Trimming at V came to 2 bases and at J to 0 bases, leaving 1 base not matched to a gene. The CDR3 DNA follows: TGTGCCAGCAGCTTAACTAGCGACTCCTACAATGAGCAGTTCTTC. Its translation: CASSLTSDSYNEQFF.

CDR3 in amino acids: CASRYTGQGAVYGYTF. The CDR3 DNA reads as TGTGCCAGCAGATATACCGGACAGGGGGCGGTCTATGGCTACACCTTC. The chain carries TRBV28 and TRBJ1-2; 11 nucleotides agree with TRBD1. The germline V gene encodes CDR1 MDHEN and CDR2 SYDVKM. CDR3 length: 16 amino acids. After removal of 6 bases from V and 4 bases from J, the junction contained 10 bases not matched to a gene.

The gene calls are TRBV7-9 and TRBJ2-1; TRBD2 aligns across 7 bases. The CDR3 contains 13 residues. V gave up 1 base and J gave up 10 bases; unmatched junction bases: 4. Germline CDR1 SEHNR, CDR2 FQNEAQ (reference sequence). The CDR3 protein is CASSLGGGREQFF. The CDR3 coding sequence is TGTGCCAGCAGCTTAGGGGGCGGGAGAGAGCAGTTCTTC.

Turning to this clone: The junction departs from germline at one end; a sequencing error may be responsible. The chain joins TRBV29-1 to TRBJ1-3, with TRBD1 matching 8 bases. Germline CDR1 and CDR2: SQVTM and ANQGSEA. The CDR3 loop spans 13 amino acids. This CDR3 reads CASRAGGADTIYF. The CDR3 DNA reads as TGTGCCTCTCGGGCAGGGGGCGCGGACACCATATATTTT. The full variable domain, completed using reference TRBV29-1 and TRBJ1-3, is SAVISQKPSRDICQRGTSLTIQCQVDSQVTMMFWYRQQPGQSLTLIATANQGSEATYESGFVIDKFPISRPNLTFSTLTVSNMSPEDSSIYLCASRAGGADTIYFGEGSWLTVV.